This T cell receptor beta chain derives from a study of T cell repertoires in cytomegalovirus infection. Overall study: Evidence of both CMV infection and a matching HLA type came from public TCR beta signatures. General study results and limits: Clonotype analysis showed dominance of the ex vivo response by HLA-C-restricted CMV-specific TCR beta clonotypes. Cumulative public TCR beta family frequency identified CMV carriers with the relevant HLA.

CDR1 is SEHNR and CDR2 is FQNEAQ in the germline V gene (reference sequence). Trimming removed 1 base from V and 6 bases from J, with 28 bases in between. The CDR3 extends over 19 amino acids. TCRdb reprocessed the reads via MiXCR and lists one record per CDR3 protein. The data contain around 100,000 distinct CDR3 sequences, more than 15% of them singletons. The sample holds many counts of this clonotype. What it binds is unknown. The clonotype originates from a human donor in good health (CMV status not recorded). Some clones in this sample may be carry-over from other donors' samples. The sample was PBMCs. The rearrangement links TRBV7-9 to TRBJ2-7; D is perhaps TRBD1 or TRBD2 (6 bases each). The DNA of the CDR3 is TGTGCCAGCAGCTTAGGTCTGGCTTGGGGGGCAGGGGAAGACGGCGAGCAGTACTTC. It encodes CASSLGLAWGAGEDGEQYF. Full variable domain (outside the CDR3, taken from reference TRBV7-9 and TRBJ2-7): DTGVSQNPRHKITKRGQNVTFRCDPISEHNRLYWYRQTLGQGPEFLTYFQNEAQLEKSRLLSDRFSAERPKGSFSTLEIQRTEQGDSAMYLCASSLGLAWGAGEDGEQYFGPGTRLTVT.